This T cell receptor beta chain was sequenced in a study of beta chain features in type 1 diabetes. The CDR3 totals 15 residues. CDR1 is MNHEY, CDR2 SMNVEV, per germline (reference sequence). Trimming pared 5 bases from V and 6 bases from J, leaving 18 bases between. TCRB transcripts that were expressed got sequenced, as all of the isolated RNA had been reverse transcribed. The assay was immunoSEQ multiplex PCR, and TCRdb's table has in-frame clones only and misses some. This table has about 360,000 clones, roughly 12% appearing once. Material for sequencing was naive CD4+ T cells from blood. This receptor was taken from a young man in good health. The J gene is TRBJ2-3, the V gene TRBV27; D perhaps matches TRBD1 (6 bases). CDR3 nucleotide sequence: TGTGCCAGCAGTCCCCGAACCGGGACATTGGATACGCAGTATTTT. Amino acid sequence: CASSPRTGTLDTQYF.